Listed here are 10 T cell receptor beta chains from one sample, sequenced in a study of T cells in localized non-small cell lung cancer. Assay: immunoSEQ multiplex PCR; the TCRdb copy retains only in-frame clones and omits some. The top ten clones hold about 2.9% of a sample with about 24,000 clones, roughly 90% of them seen once. Sequences were derived from peripheral blood, sampled before any cancer treatment. The source is a woman aged 35 to 70 with stage I lung adenocarcinoma.

The chain links TRBV6-5 to TRBJ2-1; D is perhaps TRBD2 (5 bases). Trimming took off 6 bases at V and 8 bases at J, with 17 bases between the two ends. The length of the CDR3 is 14 residues. Germline V gene sequence: CDR1 MNHEY, CDR2 SVGAGI. CDR3 in DNA: TGTGCCAGCAGCCACGCCCTAGCTGGGGATGAGCAGTTCTTC. Translated: CASSHALAGDEQFF.

The chain is built from TRBV7-9 and TRBJ2-4, with D perhaps matching TRBD2 (6 bases). Germline V gene sequence: CDR1 SEHNR, CDR2 FQNEAQ (reference sequence). The V gene lost 2 bases and the J gene lost 7 bases, with 18 bases spanning the gap. The CDR3 is 16 residues long. In nucleotides, the CDR3 is TGTGCCAGCAGCTTATCTTTGCGGGATTTAAGGAACATTCAGTACTTC. This encodes CASSLSLRDLRNIQYF.

The V and J genes are TRBV28 and TRBJ1-1, with no clear D. Germline CDR1 reads MDHEN; CDR2 reads SYDVKM. The CDR3 loop spans 13 amino acids. The V end was cut by 5 bases, the J end by 1 base, with 8 bases between. CDR3 sequence reads: CASSDYGNTEAFF. The CDR3 DNA reads as TGTGCCAGCAGTGATTATGGGAACACTGAAGCTTTCTTT.

This clone appeared once. The V call is TRBV5-1, the J call TRBJ2-1; D unresolved. Germline V CDR1 and CDR2: SGHRS, YFSETQ. Trimming removed 5 bases at V and 4 bases at J, with 7 bases between. This CDR3 contains 12 residues. The CDR3 loop reads CASRAVYNEQFF. CDR3 bases: TGCGCCAGCAGGGCGGTTTACAATGAGCAGTTCTTC. Complete variable domain (other parts from reference TRBV5-1 and TRBJ2-1): KAGVTQTPRYLIKTRGQQVTLSCSPISGHRSVSWYQQTPGQGLQFLFEYFSETQRNKGNFPGRFSGRQFSNSRSEMNVSTLELGDSALYLCASRAVYNEQFFGPGTRLTVL.

In its sample, this clone was seen a few times. CDR3 bases: TGTGGTACGCGGGGGGGAGCTAACTATGGCTACACCTTC. Residues: CGTRGGANYGYTF. This chain joins TRBV6-1 and TRBJ1-2; tentative D call: TRBD1 (5 bases). From germline, CDR1 is MNHNS and CDR2 SASEGT. The CDR3 length is 13 residues.

V gene TRBV6-6 combines with J gene TRBJ2-1; a possible D gene is TRBD2 (5 bases). The V gene's germline CDR1 is MNHNY and CDR2 SVGAGI (reference sequence). This CDR3 comprises 16 residues. Trimming cost V 5 bases and J 3 bases, with 17 bases left between them. CDR3 in DNA: TGTGCCAGCAGTCGACCCAGGACTCACGACTACAATGAGCAGTTCTTC. This encodes CASSRPRTHDYNEQFF.

This clone was observed once. The V call is TRBV4-1, the J call TRBJ2-5, with D uncertain. This CDR3 is built from 14 residues. Per germline, CDR1 MGHRA and CDR2 YSYEKL. V gave up 4 bases and J gave up 1 base, with 10 bases separating them. As DNA, the CDR3 is TGCGCCAGCAGCCCCGCCGGTAGCCAAGAGACCCAGTACTTC. As protein: CASSPAGSQETQYF.

The CDR3 sequence: CAISELPSPGEGNTQYF. CDR3 DNA sequence: TGTGCCATCAGTGAACTCCCATCGCCCGGGGAGGGAAATACGCAGTATTTT. This chain links TRBV10-3 with TRBJ2-3, with 7 bases lining up with TRBD2. J gave up 7 bases and V 3 bases, and 16 bases lay outside the gene matches. The CDR3 is 17 residues long. Germline values: CDR1 ENHRY, CDR2 SYGVKD.

In DNA form, the CDR3 reads TGTGCCAGCGGGCGGACGGCGGGAAACACCGGGGAGCTGTTTTTT. Its protein product is CASGRTAGNTGELFF. The V and J genes are TRBV28 and TRBJ2-2; D is perhaps TRBD2 (6 bases). CDR3 length: 15 amino acids. Germline lookup yields CDR1 MDHEN and CDR2 SYDVKM. V was cut by 8 bases and J by 2 bases, with 15 bases left in between.

The V gene is TRBV5-1, the J gene TRBJ1-2; no clear D gene. The CDR3 is 13 residues long. The germline V and J ends were trimmed by 4 bases and 4 bases, with 11 bases remaining between them. The germline gives CDR1 SGHRS, CDR2 YFSETQ. In nucleotides, the CDR3 is TGCGCCAGCAGCCCGGGAGACACCTATGGCTACACCTTC. It codes for CASSPGDTYGYTF.